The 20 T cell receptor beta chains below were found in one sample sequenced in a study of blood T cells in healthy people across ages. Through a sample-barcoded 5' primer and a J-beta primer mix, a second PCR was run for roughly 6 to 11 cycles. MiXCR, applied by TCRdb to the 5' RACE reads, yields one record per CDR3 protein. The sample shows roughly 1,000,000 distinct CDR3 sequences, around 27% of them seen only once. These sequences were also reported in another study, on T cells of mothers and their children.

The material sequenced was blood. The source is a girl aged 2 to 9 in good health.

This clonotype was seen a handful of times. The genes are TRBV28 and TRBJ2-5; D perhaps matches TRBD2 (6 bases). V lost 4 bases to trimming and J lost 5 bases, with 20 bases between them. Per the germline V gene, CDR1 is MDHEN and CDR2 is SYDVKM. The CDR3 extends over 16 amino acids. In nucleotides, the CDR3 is TGTGCCAGCAGTTCCAGGGACTTCCGAGATGGGGAGACCCAGTACTTC. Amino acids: CASSSRDFRDGETQYF.

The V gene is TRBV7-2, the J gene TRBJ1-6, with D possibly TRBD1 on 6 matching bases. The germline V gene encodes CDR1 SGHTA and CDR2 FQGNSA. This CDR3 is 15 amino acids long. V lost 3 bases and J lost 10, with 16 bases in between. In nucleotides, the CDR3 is TGTGCCAGCAGCTTTCAGGGGAACACTGGGTCACCCCTCCACTTT. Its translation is CASSFQGNTGSPLHF.

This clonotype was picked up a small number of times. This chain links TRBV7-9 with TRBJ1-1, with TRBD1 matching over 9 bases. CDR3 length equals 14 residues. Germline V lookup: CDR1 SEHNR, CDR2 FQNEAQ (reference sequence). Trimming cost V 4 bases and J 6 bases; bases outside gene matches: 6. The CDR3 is CASSSRDRVAEAFF. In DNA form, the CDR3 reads TGTGCCAGCAGCTCCCGGGACAGGGTTGCTGAAGCTTTCTTT.

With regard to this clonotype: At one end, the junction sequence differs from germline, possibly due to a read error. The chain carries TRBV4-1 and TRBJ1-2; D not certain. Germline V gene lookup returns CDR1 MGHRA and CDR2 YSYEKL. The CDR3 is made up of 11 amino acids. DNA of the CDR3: TGCGCCAGCAGCCAAGAAGTCAGGCTCTCCTTC. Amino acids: CASSQEVRLSF.

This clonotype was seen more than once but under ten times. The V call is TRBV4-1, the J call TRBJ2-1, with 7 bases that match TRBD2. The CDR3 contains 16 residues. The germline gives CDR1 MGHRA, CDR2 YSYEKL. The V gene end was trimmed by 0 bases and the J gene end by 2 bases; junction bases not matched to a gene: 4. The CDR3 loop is CASSQDLAATYNEQFF. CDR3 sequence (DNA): TGCGCCAGCAGCCAAGATCTAGCGGCAACCTACAATGAGCAGTTCTTC.

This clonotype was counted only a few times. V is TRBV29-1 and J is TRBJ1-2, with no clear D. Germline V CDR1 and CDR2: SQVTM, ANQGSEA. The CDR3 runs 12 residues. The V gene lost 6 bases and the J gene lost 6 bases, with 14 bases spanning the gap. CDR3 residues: CSVIWAGNGYTF. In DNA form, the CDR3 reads TGCAGCGTAATTTGGGCGGGGAATGGCTACACCTTC.

CDR3 nucleotides: TGTGCCAGCAGTTTAGCCGCTAGCGCTTTTCTGGACGAGCAGTACTTC. Encoded protein: CASSLAASAFLDEQYF. The rearrangement uses TRBV27 and TRBJ2-7, with D maybe TRBD2 (6 bases). The CDR3 covers 16 residues. Germline loops: CDR1 MNHEY, CDR2 SMNVEV (reference sequence). V was trimmed by 2 bases and J by 5 bases, leaving 19 bases between them.

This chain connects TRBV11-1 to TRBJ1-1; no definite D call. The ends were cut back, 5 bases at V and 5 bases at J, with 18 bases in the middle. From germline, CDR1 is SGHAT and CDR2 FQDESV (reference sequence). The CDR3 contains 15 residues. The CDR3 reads CASSPSSGVGTEAFF. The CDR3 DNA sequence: TGTGCCAGCAGCCCATCAAGCGGGGTTGGGACTGAAGCTTTCTTT. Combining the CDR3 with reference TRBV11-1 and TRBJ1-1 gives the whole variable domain EAEVAQSPRYKITEKSQAVAFWCDPISGHATLYWYRQILGQGPELLVQFQDESVVDDSQLPKDRFSAERLKGVDSTLKIQPAELGDSAMYLCASSPSSGVGTEAFFGQGTRLTVV.

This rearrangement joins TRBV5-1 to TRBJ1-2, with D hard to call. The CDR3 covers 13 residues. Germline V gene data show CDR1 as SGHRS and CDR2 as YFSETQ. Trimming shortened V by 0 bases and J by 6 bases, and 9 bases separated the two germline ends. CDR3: CASSLGEYNGYTF. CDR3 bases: TGCGCCAGCAGCTTGGGGGAGTACAATGGCTACACCTTC.

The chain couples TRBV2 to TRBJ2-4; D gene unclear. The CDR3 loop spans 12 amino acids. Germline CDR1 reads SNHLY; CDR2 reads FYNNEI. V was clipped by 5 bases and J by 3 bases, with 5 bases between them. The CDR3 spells CASSFSKNIQYF. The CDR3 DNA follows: TGTGCCAGCAGTTTCAGCAAAAACATTCAGTACTTC.

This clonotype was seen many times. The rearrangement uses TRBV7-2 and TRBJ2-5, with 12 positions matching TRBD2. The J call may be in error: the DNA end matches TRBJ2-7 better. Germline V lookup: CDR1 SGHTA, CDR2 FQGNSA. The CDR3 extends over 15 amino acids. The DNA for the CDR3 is TGTGCCAGCAGCTTAGGGACTAGCGGGACCTACGAGCAGTACTTC. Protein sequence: CASSLGTSGTYEQYF.

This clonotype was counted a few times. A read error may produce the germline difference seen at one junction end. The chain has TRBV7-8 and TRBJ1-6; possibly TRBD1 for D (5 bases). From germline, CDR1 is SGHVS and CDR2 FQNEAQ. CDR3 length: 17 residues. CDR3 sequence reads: CASSLAQTVYYNSPLHF. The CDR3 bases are TGTGCCAGCAGCTTAGCGCAGACAGTATACTATAATTCGCCCCTCCACTTT. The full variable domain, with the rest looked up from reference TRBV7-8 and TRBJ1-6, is GAGVSQSPRYKVAKRGQDVALRCDPISGHVSLFWYQQALGQGPEFLTYFQNEAQLDKSGLPSDRFFAERPEGSVSTLKIQRTQQEDSAVYLCASSLAQTVYYNSPLHFGNGTRLTVT.

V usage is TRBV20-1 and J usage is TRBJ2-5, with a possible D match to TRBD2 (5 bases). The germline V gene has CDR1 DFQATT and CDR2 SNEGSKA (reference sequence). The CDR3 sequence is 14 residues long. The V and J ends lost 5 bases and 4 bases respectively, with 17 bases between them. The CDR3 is CSAPNAGGGETQYF. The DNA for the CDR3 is TGCAGTGCTCCCAACGCGGGCGGAGGAGAGACCCAGTACTTC.

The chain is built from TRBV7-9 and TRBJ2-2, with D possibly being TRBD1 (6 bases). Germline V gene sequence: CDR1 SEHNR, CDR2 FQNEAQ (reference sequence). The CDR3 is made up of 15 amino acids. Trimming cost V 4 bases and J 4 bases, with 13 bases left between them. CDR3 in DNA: TGTGCCAGCAGCTCCCCCGACAGGAGCACCGGGGAGCTGTTTTTT. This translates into CASSSPDRSTGELFF.

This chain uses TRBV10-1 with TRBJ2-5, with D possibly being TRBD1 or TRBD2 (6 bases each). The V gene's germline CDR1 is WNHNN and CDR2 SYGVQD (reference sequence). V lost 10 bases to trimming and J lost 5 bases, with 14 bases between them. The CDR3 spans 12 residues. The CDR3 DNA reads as TGCGCCAACCTTAGGGGGGATGAGACCCAGTACTTC. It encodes CANLRGDETQYF.

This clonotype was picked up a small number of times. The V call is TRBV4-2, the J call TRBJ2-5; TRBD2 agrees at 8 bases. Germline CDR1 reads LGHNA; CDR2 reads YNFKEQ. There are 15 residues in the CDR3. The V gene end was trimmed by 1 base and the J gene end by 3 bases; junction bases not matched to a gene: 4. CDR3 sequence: CASSQGYSGEETQYF. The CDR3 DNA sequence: TGTGCCAGCAGCCAAGGTTATAGCGGGGAAGAGACCCAGTACTTC.

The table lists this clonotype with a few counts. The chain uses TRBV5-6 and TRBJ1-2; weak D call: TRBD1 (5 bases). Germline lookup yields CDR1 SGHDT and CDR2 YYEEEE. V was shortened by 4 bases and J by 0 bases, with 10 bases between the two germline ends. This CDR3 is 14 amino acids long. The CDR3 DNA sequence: TGTGCCAGCAGCAGGACAAGAGCTAACTATGGCTACACCTTC. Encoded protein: CASSRTRANYGYTF. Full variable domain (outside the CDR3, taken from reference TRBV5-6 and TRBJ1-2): DAGVTQSPTHLIKTRGQQVTLRCSPKSGHDTVSWYQQALGQGPQFIFQYYEEEERQRGNFPDRFSGHQFPNYSSELNVNALLLGDSALYLCASSRTRANYGYTFGSGTRLTVV.

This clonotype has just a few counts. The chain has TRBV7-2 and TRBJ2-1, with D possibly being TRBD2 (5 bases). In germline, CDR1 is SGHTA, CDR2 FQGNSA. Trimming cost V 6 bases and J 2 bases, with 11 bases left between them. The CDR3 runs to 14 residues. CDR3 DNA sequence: TGTGCCAGCAGTTTCCCCGGGGCCTACAATGAGCAGTTCTTC. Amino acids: CASSFPGAYNEQFF.

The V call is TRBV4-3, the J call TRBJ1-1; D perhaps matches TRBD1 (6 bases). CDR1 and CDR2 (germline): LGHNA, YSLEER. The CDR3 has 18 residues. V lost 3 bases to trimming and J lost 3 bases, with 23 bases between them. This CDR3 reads CASSHPRGREGEDTEAFF. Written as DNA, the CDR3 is TGCGCCAGCAGCCACCCCCGAGGTAGGGAGGGGGAGGACACTGAAGCTTTCTTT.

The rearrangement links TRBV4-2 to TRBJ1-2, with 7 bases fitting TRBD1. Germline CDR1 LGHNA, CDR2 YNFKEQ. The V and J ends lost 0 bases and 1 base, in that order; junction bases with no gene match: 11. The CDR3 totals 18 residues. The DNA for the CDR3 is TGTGCCAGCAGCCAAGATCCTACAGCGGGACAGCTTAACTATGGCTACACCTTC. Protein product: CASSQDPTAGQLNYGYTF.